This T cell receptor beta chain was sequenced in a study of Graves' ophthalmopathy and Graves' hyperthyroidism. For repertoire sequencing, the TCR beta CDR3 regions were amplified from RNA transcripts. Second-round multiplex PCR came after a first-round RT-PCR that employed HTBI primers. One entry per CDR3 protein, called by TCRdb with MiXCR from the multiplex PCR reads. The sample includes about 400,000 distinct CDR3 sequences, 20% to 25% of them seen just once. The CDR3 runs to 14 residues. Unmatched junction bases numbered 7, after V lost 4 bases and J lost 11 bases. The chain couples TRBV12-3 or TRBV12-4 to TRBJ1-6; 8 nucleotides agree with TRBD1. The sequenced material came from peripheral blood. The clonotype originates from a woman between 18 and 29 years old with stable Graves' hyperthyroidism. CDR3 protein: CASSWTGKRTPLHF. The CDR3 DNA reads TGTGCCAGCAGTTGGACAGGGAAAAGGACACCCCTCCACTTT.